This TCR beta chain stems from a study of cytomegalovirus exposure and HLA in healthy donors. General study findings and limits: Common viral pathogens seemed, in a later analysis, to connect with several of the most significant clusters. Cytomegalovirus-associated status was assigned to 164 TCR beta chains. One variant, a missense change in DCLRE1C, was linked in a later analysis to TCR beta V- and J-gene trimming.

V was trimmed by 7 bases and J by 1 base, leaving 8 bases between them. The CDR3 is 12 amino acids. Germline CDR1 reads MNHEY; CDR2 reads SMNVEV (reference sequence). The primer mix had 60 Vbeta and 13 Jbeta primers. Produced via immunoSEQ multiplex PCR; TCRdb's table is partial and in-frame only. The sample includes about 98,000 clones, roughly 81% of them seen just once. In regard to this clone: The target antigen is unknown.

The sequence was obtained from a man in his forties or fifties in good health and CMV-seronegative. The chain has TRBV27 and TRBJ2-7; a weak D match, TRBD1 (5 bases). Sequencing used PBMCs. CDR3 coding DNA: TGTGCCAGCATGGGGCAATCCTACGAGCAGTACTTC. Translation gives CASMGQSYEQYF.